The present TCR beta chain was sequenced within a study of CD8 T cells in ankylosing spondylitis. This clonotype appeared a few times. The antigen is not known. With 4 bases removed from V and 1 base from J, the gap between germline ends came to 9 bases. The CDR3 is made up of 14 amino acids. Germline V gene sequence: CDR1 SGHKS, CDR2 YYEKEE (reference sequence). Quantitative 5'-RACE with molecular barcodes produced the TCR beta libraries. MiXCR, run by TCRdb on the 5' RACE reads, gives a single entry per CDR3 protein. This sample has 250,000 to 350,000 distinct CDR3 sequences; about 20% occur once, and the top ten carry roughly 8.3%. Study-wide results and caveats: In synovial fluid and blood from reactive arthritis, some motif variants were previously reported.

The gene calls are TRBV5-5 and TRBJ1-3, with no clear D. The clonotype was recovered from a male donor with ankylosing spondylitis or in good health (not recorded which). Source material: blood, either unsorted or a sorted T cell fraction (not recorded which). The DNA of the CDR3 is TGTGCCAGCAGCCCAATAACATCTGGAAACACCATATATTTT. Protein: CASSPITSGNTIYF.